This T cell receptor (beta chain) originates from a study of shared clonotypes between healthy human individuals. The data were produced by immunoSEQ multiplex PCR, yet TCRdb's version contains in-frame clones alone and is incomplete. The table shows hundreds of thousands of clones, with around 93% occurring only once. CD45RO-negative CD8 cells positively selected for CCR7 made up the naive population, which excluded terminally differentiated effector memory CD45RA+ cells. CDR1 and CDR2 from the germline V gene are MNHEY and SVGAGI. Trimming at V came to 6 bases and at J to 13 bases, leaving 8 bases not matched to a gene. This CDR3 region has 12 residues.

The source material was naive CD8+ T cells sorted from blood. This clonotype was obtained from a man aged 25 to 45 in good health. The chain couples TRBV6-5 to TRBJ1-1; TRBD1 agrees at 10 bases. The CDR3 region has the DNA TGTGCCAGCAGAGGGACAGGGGACATAGGTTTCTTT. Its protein product is CASRGTGDIGFF.